The TCR beta chain described here comes from a study of T-cell memory formation after mild COVID-19. Turning to the study itself: Clustering of TCRs was largely donor specific.

5'RACE with constant-segment primers yielded barcoded, UMI-tagged TCR alpha and TCR beta cDNA libraries. A single record per CDR3 protein comes from TCRdb applying MiXCR to the 5' RACE reads. This sample has tens of thousands of distinct CDR3 sequences; 9.3% occur once, and the top ten carry 12%. As to this clonotype: Its target is not known.

Study outcomes and limitations: The CD4+ clones that contracted clustered mainly within CM and EM, and the CD8+ clones concentrated in EMRA. Prior to infection, memory already included some responding clones, suggesting cross-reactive memory joined.

The V gene's germline CDR1 is SGDLS and CDR2 YYNGEE. The CDR3 spans 14 residues. The V gene lost 0 bases and the J gene lost 2 bases, with 9 bases spanning the gap. This TCR derives from an adult woman who had mild COVID-19 (a few samples of this study predate the infection). Cell type and time point are not known. Material for sequencing was PBMCs or a T cell subset sorted from them (not recorded which). J is TRBJ2-7 and V is TRBV9; D gene ambiguous. CDR3 nucleotide sequence: TGTGCCAGCAGCGTAGCAGACGGTCCCTACGAGCAGTACTTC. Translating gives CASSVADGPYEQYF.